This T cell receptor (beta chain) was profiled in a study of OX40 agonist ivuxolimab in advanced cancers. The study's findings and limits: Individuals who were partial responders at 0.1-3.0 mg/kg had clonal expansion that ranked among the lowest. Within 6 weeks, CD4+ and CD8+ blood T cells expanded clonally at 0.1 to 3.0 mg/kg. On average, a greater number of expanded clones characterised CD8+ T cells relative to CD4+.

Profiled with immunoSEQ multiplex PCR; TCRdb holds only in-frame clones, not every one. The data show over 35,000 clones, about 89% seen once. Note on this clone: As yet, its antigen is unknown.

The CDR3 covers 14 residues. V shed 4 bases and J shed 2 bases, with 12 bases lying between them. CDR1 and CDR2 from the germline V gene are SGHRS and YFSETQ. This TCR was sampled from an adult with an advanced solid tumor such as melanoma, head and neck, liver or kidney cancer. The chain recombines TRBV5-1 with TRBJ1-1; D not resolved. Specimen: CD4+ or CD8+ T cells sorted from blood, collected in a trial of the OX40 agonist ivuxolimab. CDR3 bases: TGCGCCAGCAGCATCACTCCGCTTAACACTGAAGCTTTCTTT. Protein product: CASSITPLNTEAFF.